Listed below are T cell receptor beta chains from one sample, sequenced in a study of blood T cell repertoires in COVID-19. The repertoire was sequenced with immunoSEQ multiplex PCR; TCRdb's copy has only in-frame clones and lacks some. The sample holds some 26,000 clones, approximately 75% seen once. Sequenced material: peripheral blood. These receptors were collected from a man aged 50 or older with COVID-19, enrolled during active disease. The CDR3 runs from the conserved cysteine through the conserved F or W. Fields, in order: CDR3 protein, CDR3 DNA, clone size, D gene, V gene, J gene. D genes are given only for firm matches. Clone size appears in some rows only: once, few, many, or a class for an expanded clone.

CDR3 protein: CASGRDRGVNEQYF
CDR3 DNA: TGTGCCAGCGGCCGGGACAGGGGTGTAAACGAGCAGTACTTC
clone size: -
D gene: TRBD1
V gene: TRBV6-5
J gene: TRBJ2-7

CDR3 protein: CASSLRGPGANVLTF
CDR3 DNA: TGTGCCAGCAGCTTGAGGGGTCCTGGGGCCAACGTCCTGACTTTC
clone size: -
D gene: -
V gene: TRBV5-6
J gene: TRBJ2-6

CDR3 protein: CASRRDRGNSPLHF
CDR3 DNA: TGTGCCAGCAGGAGAGACAGGGGAAATTCACCCCTCCACTTT
clone size: once
D gene: TRBD1
V gene: TRBV6-6
J gene: TRBJ1-6

CDR3 protein: CASSLGTGPAGVGYTF
CDR3 DNA: TGTGCCAGCAGCCTGGGGACGGGACCGGCGGGGGTCGGCTACACCTTC
clone size: few
D gene: -
V gene: TRBV9
J gene: TRBJ1-2

CDR3 protein: CASSPQLENNEQFF
CDR3 DNA: TGTGCCAGCTCACCACAGCTTGAAAACAATGAGCAGTTCTTC
clone size: -
D gene: -
V gene: TRBV18
J gene: TRBJ2-1

CDR3 protein: CASSKGLRAHYEQYF
CDR3 DNA: TGTGCCAGCAGCAAAGGTCTACGAGCCCACTACGAGCAGTACTTC
clone size: -
D gene: -
V gene: TRBV21-1
J gene: TRBJ2-7

CDR3 protein: CASSQSRFTGELFF
CDR3 DNA: TGTGCCAGCAGCCAGAGCAGGTTCACCGGGGAGCTGTTTTTT
clone size: -
D gene: -
V gene: TRBV7-8
J gene: TRBJ2-2

CDR3 protein: CAISELTGVSQPQHF
CDR3 DNA: TGTGCCATCAGTGAGTTGACAGGGGTGAGTCAGCCCCAGCATTTT
clone size: -
D gene: TRBD1
V gene: TRBV10-3
J gene: TRBJ1-5

CDR3 protein: CASSIASRGYGYTF
CDR3 DNA: TGTGCCAGTAGTATCGCGAGTCGGGGCTATGGCTACACCTTC
clone size: -
D gene: -
V gene: TRBV19
J gene: TRBJ1-2

CDR3 protein: CASSERSGTSDTEAFF
CDR3 DNA: TGTGCCAGCAGTGAAAGATCAGGGACAAGCGACACTGAAGCTTTCTTT
clone size: -
D gene: -
V gene: TRBV6-1
J gene: TRBJ1-1

CDR3 protein: CASSLAQGNSPLHF
CDR3 DNA: TGCGCCAGCAGCTTGGCCCAGGGAAACTCACCCCTCCACTTT
clone size: -
D gene: -
V gene: TRBV5-1
J gene: TRBJ1-6

CDR3 protein: CASSQGLGGTEAFF
CDR3 DNA: TGCGCCAGCAGCCAAGGTCTGGGGGGCACTGAAGCTTTCTTT
clone size: -
D gene: -
V gene: TRBV4-1
J gene: TRBJ1-1

CDR3 protein: CASSLGLAGANEQFF
CDR3 DNA: TGTGCCAGCAGCTTGGGGCTAGCGGGAGCAAATGAGCAGTTCTTC
clone size: -
D gene: TRBD2
V gene: TRBV5-4
J gene: TRBJ2-1

CDR3 protein: CASSLAGDHNEQFF
CDR3 DNA: TGTGCCAGCTCACTGGCGGGGGACCACAATGAGCAGTTCTTC
clone size: -
D gene: TRBD2
V gene: TRBV18
J gene: TRBJ2-1

CDR3 protein: CASSYGGSEAFF
CDR3 DNA: TGTGCCAGCAGTTACGGAGGGAGTGAAGCTTTCTTT
clone size: -
D gene: -
V gene: TRBV6-5
J gene: TRBJ1-1

CDR3 protein: CASSSSLGGTGTDTQYF
CDR3 DNA: TGCGCCAGCAGCTCTAGTCTGGGCGGGACAGGGACAGATACGCAGTATTTT
clone size: -
D gene: TRBD1
V gene: TRBV5-1
J gene: TRBJ2-3

CDR3 protein: CASSLTPGLADTDTQYF
CDR3 DNA: TGTGCCAGCAGCCTGACCCCGGGACTAGCGGACACAGATACGCAGTATTTT
clone size: -
D gene: TRBD2
V gene: TRBV5-4
J gene: TRBJ2-3

CDR3 protein: CASRPRGNTEAFF
CDR3 DNA: TGTGCCAGCAGACCCCGGGGGAACACTGAAGCTTTCTTT
clone size: -
D gene: -
V gene: TRBV3-1/TRBV3-2
J gene: TRBJ1-1

CDR3 protein: CASRTQGAGGYTF
CDR3 DNA: TGTGCCAGCAGAACCCAGGGGGCAGGTGGCTACACCTTC
clone size: -
D gene: TRBD1
V gene: TRBV6-6
J gene: TRBJ1-2

CDR3 protein: CASSERRGRAYGYTF
CDR3 DNA: TGTGCCAGCAGTGAGAGAAGGGGGAGGGCGTATGGCTACACCTTC
clone size: -
D gene: -
V gene: TRBV6-1
J gene: TRBJ1-2

CDR3 protein: CASSFGLAGGPGEQFF
CDR3 DNA: TGCGCCAGCAGCTTTGGACTAGCGGGAGGGCCCGGTGAGCAGTTCTTC
clone size: -
D gene: TRBD2
V gene: TRBV5-1
J gene: TRBJ2-1

CDR3 protein: CASSSPPRVSGYTF
CDR3 DNA: TGTGCCAGCAGTTCCCCTCCCCGTGTTTCGGGCTACACCTTC
clone size: -
D gene: -
V gene: TRBV6-5
J gene: TRBJ1-2

CDR3 protein: CASSSKTDTVEKLFF
CDR3 DNA: TGTGCCAGCAGCTCTAAGACAGACACCGTCGAAAAACTGTTTTTT
clone size: few
D gene: -
V gene: TRBV5-4
J gene: TRBJ1-4

CDR3 protein: CASRITGTANYGYTF
CDR3 DNA: TGTGCCAGCAGAATTACCGGGACAGCTAACTATGGCTACACCTTC
clone size: -
D gene: TRBD1
V gene: TRBV6-5
J gene: TRBJ1-2

CDR3 protein: CASSLGTGVQPQHF
CDR3 DNA: TGTGCCAGCAGCTTAGGGACAGGGGTTCAGCCCCAGCATTTT
clone size: few
D gene: TRBD1
V gene: TRBV7-9
J gene: TRBJ1-5

CDR3 protein: CASSEGQGNYYGYTF
CDR3 DNA: TGTGCCAGCAGTGAAGGTCAGGGGAATTACTATGGCTACACCTTC
clone size: once
D gene: -
V gene: TRBV6-1
J gene: TRBJ1-2

CDR3 protein: CASGLDRDTQYF
CDR3 DNA: TGTGCTAGTGGTTTGGACAGGGATACGCAGTATTTT
clone size: -
D gene: -
V gene: TRBV12-5
J gene: TRBJ2-3

CDR3 protein: CASSMQGMNTEAFF
CDR3 DNA: TGTGCCAGTAGTATGCAGGGGATGAACACTGAAGCTTTCTTT
clone size: -
D gene: -
V gene: TRBV19
J gene: TRBJ1-1

CDR3 protein: CATSTPAGGESYGYTF
CDR3 DNA: TGTGCCACCAGTACACCGGCGGGGGGCGAATCCTATGGCTACACCTTC
clone size: once
D gene: -
V gene: TRBV24-1
J gene: TRBJ1-2

CDR3 protein: CASTKTGFVSYGYTF
CDR3 DNA: TGTGCCAGCACCAAGACAGGGTTCGTTTCCTATGGCTACACCTTC
clone size: few
D gene: TRBD1
V gene: TRBV27
J gene: TRBJ1-2

CDR3 protein: CASGSYRGRGNTEAFF
CDR3 DNA: TGTGCCAGCGGAAGTTACAGGGGGCGCGGGAACACTGAAGCTTTCTTT
clone size: -
D gene: TRBD1
V gene: TRBV7-9
J gene: TRBJ1-1

CDR3 protein: CASSLVKWDRDKNIQYF
CDR3 DNA: TGTGCCAGCAGCTTAGTGAAGTGGGACAGGGATAAAAACATTCAGTACTTC
clone size: -
D gene: TRBD1
V gene: TRBV7-2
J gene: TRBJ2-4

CDR3 protein: CASSYSSGLYEQYF
CDR3 DNA: TGTGCCAGCAGTTACTCGTCAGGGCTCTACGAGCAGTACTTC
clone size: few
D gene: -
V gene: TRBV6-5
J gene: TRBJ2-7

CDR3 protein: CASSYQTRGTEAFF
CDR3 DNA: TGTGCCAGCAGCTACCAGACCCGGGGCACTGAAGCTTTCTTT
clone size: -
D gene: -
V gene: TRBV11-2
J gene: TRBJ1-1

CDR3 protein: CASRAFLAGVTDTQYF
CDR3 DNA: TGCGCCAGCAGGGCTTTTCTAGCGGGAGTAACAGATACGCAGTATTTT
clone size: once
D gene: TRBD2
V gene: TRBV5-1
J gene: TRBJ2-3

CDR3 protein: CASSYLQGLASSYNEQFF
CDR3 DNA: TGTGCCAGCAGTTACTTACAGGGGTTAGCAAGCTCCTACAATGAGCAGTTCTTC
clone size: -
D gene: TRBD1
V gene: TRBV6-2/TRBV6-3
J gene: TRBJ2-1

CDR3 protein: CASSLAQGYEQYF
CDR3 DNA: TGTGCCAGCAGCTTGGCGCAGGGGTACGAGCAGTACTTC
clone size: -
D gene: -
V gene: TRBV5-6
J gene: TRBJ2-7

CDR3 protein: CASSHGLAGGLVHEQFF
CDR3 DNA: TGTGCCAGCAGCCACGGACTAGCGGGGGGGCTGGTCCATGAGCAGTTCTTC
clone size: -
D gene: TRBD2
V gene: TRBV3-1/TRBV3-2
J gene: TRBJ2-1